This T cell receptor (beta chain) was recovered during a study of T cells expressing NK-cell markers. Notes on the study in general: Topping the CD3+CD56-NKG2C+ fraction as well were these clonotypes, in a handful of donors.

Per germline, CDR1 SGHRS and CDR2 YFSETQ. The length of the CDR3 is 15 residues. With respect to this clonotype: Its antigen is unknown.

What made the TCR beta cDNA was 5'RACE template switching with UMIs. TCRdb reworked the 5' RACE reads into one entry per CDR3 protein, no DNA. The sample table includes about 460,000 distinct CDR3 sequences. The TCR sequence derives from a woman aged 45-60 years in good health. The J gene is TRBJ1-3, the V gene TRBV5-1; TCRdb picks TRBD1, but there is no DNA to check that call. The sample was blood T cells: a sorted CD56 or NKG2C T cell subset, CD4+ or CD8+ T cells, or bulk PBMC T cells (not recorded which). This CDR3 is CASSLRPGQANTIYF.